Listed here are 10 T cell receptor beta chains from one sample, sequenced in a study of blood T cell repertoires in COVID-19. Here immunoSEQ multiplex PCR was the method, and the copy in TCRdb shows in-frame clones only, minus some. Found here are 95,000 to 110,000 clones, approximately 84% of them singletons; the top ten hold more than 4%. The sequenced material came from peripheral blood. These receptors all stem from a human donor in a cohort sampled during active COVID-19.

This clone appeared once. V usage is TRBV27 and J usage is TRBJ2-7; D perhaps matches TRBD1 (7 bases). CDR3 length: 16 amino acids. V lost 3 bases to trimming and J lost 5 bases, with 20 bases between them. CDR1 MNHEY and CDR2 SMNVEV come from the germline V gene (reference sequence). CDR3 amino acids: CASSFRGTEALHEQYF. As DNA, the CDR3 is TGTGCCAGCAGTTTCCGCGGGACAGAGGCTCTCCACGAGCAGTACTTC.

The rearrangement uses TRBV5-1 and TRBJ2-7, with 8 bases that match TRBD1. The CDR3 runs to 14 residues. With V trimmed by 7 bases and J by 0 bases, 6 bases remained unmatched. Germline loops: CDR1 SGHRS, CDR2 YFSETQ. The CDR3 region is CASGGQGGSYEQYF. DNA of the CDR3: TGCGCCAGCGGCGGACAGGGAGGCTCCTACGAGCAGTACTTC.

This clone was recorded only once. The chain employs TRBV19 and TRBJ1-5; TRBD1 matches 10 bases. The length of the CDR3 is 14 residues. V lost 5 bases, J lost 8 bases, and 6 bases stayed unmatched. Germline loops: CDR1 LNHDA, CDR2 SQIVND (reference sequence). CDR3 sequence reads: CASSQGTGVKPQHF. For the CDR3, the DNA is TGTGCCAGTAGTCAAGGGACAGGGGTAAAGCCCCAGCATTTT.

The chain joins TRBV4-2 to TRBJ1-5, with 9 bases aligning to TRBD1. V dropped 0 bases and J dropped 6; count of bases not matched to a gene: 6. The CDR3 extends over 16 amino acids. Looked up from germline, CDR1 is LGHNA and CDR2 is YNFKEQ. DNA of the CDR3: TGTGCCAGCAGCCAAGACGGACAGGGGAGCGTTCAGCCCCAGCATTTT. Amino acid sequence: CASSQDGQGSVQPQHF.

This chain joins TRBV2 and TRBJ2-7, with 10 bases aligning to TRBD1. V lost 7 bases, J lost 3 bases, and 6 bases stayed unmatched. This CDR3 has 14 amino acids. Germline values: CDR1 SNHLY, CDR2 FYNNEI. As DNA, the CDR3 is TGTGCCAGCACTAGACAGGGGGCTCGCTACGAGCAGTACTTC. It yields the protein CASTRQGARYEQYF.

The rearrangement links TRBV2 to TRBJ1-6; 9 nucleotides align to TRBD1. This CDR3 spans 16 amino acids. Germline CDR1 SNHLY, CDR2 FYNNEI. V lost 6 bases and J lost 10; bases outside the gene matches: 13. CDR3 sequence reads: CASRSGTGLVGSPLHF. The CDR3 DNA sequence: TGTGCCAGCAGGTCCGGGACAGGGTTAGTTGGATCACCCCTCCACTTT.

This clone was observed a single time. The chain combines TRBV6-5 with TRBJ2-1, with 7 bases that match TRBD2. The germline V gene encodes CDR1 MNHEY and CDR2 SVGAGI. V shed 4 bases, J shed 7 bases, and the junction held 7 bases outside the gene matches. CDR3 size: 14 residues. The DNA for the CDR3 is TGTGCCAGCAGTTCCGCGGGAGTCGGGAATGAGCAGTTCTTC. It encodes CASSSAGVGNEQFF.

The V call is TRBV2, the J call TRBJ1-5; 8 positions match TRBD1. Germline V gives CDR1 SNHLY, CDR2 FYNNEI. Trimming took 7 bases from V and 2 from J; bases not matched to a gene: 7. The CDR3 contains 15 residues. The CDR3 sequence is CASTPDRVGNQPQHF. The CDR3 coding sequence is TGTGCCAGCACCCCGGACAGGGTCGGCAATCAGCCCCAGCATTTT.

CDR3 amino acids: CATSGQYNSPLHF. CDR3 nucleotide sequence: TGTGCCACCTCGGGACAGTATAATTCACCCCTCCACTTT. This rearrangement joins TRBV6-6 to TRBJ1-6, with 7 bases aligning to TRBD1. Germline CDR1 MNHNY, CDR2 SVGAGI (reference sequence). CDR3 length: 13 amino acids. The J segment lost 4 bases and the V segment lost 10 bases, leaving 4 bases of the junction unmatched.

The chain is built from TRBV4-1 and TRBJ2-1; D is possibly TRBD2 (6 bases). V dropped 1 base and J dropped 0 bases, with 10 bases sitting between them. CDR3 length equals 16 residues. The germline V gene has CDR1 MGHRA and CDR2 YSYEKL. DNA of the CDR3: TGCGCCAGCAGCCAAGGGGAGGCTACCTCCTACAATGAGCAGTTCTTC. Translation: CASSQGEATSYNEQFF.